This T cell receptor beta chain appears in the sequencing data of a study of blood T cell repertoires in COVID-19. The overall study: Samples of COVID-19 (acute and convalescent) were obtained from the United States, Italy and Spain. T cells, B-cell-depleted T cells, or PBMCs provided the cDNA or gDNA that served as material.

In the original workflow: Amplification with reference gene primers provided the estimates of nucleated cell counts. The method was immunoSEQ multiplex PCR; TCRdb's version includes in-frame clones alone and lacks a portion of them. The D gene and trimming were derived from the DNA, and the V and J assignments and clone size from that table. The repertoire holds around 100,000 clones, with approximately 93% as singletons. This receptor was obtained from a man in his sixties with acute or convalescent COVID-19. Source material: peripheral blood.

CDR3 nucleotide sequence: TGTGCCAGCAGCCTTGCACCGGGAAGCTCCTACGAGCAGTACTTC. Its protein product is CASSLAPGSSYEQYF. The rearrangement joins TRBV5-5 to TRBJ2-7, with a possible D match to TRBD2 (5 bases). Germline V gene lookup returns CDR1 SGHKS and CDR2 YYEKEE (reference sequence). The CDR3 contains 15 residues. V dropped 4 bases and J dropped 0 bases, with 14 bases sitting between them.